This T cell receptor (beta chain) originates from a study of metastatic and nonmetastatic thyroid tumors. Study-level findings and limits: Across blood and tumor, TCR beta diversity in malignant thyroid tumors was reportedly significantly higher than in benign nodules.

There were no patients who had received any treatment before thyroid surgery. TCRdb re-called the PCR reads via MiXCR. The table has roughly 20,000 clones, approximately 16% seen once; the top ten hold 10%. This clone was observed at least ten times. Its antigen is unidentified. Trimming took 8 bases from V and 4 from J, leaving 15 bases between them. Germline CDR1 and CDR2: SNHLY and FYNNEI. The CDR3 covers 13 residues. This TCR was sampled from a female donor with papillary thyroid cancer or a benign thyroid nodule (not recorded which). Some clones in this sample may be carry-over from other donors' samples. The specimen sequenced was tumor tissue. The chain couples TRBV2 to TRBJ2-7; D possibly uses TRBD1 or TRBD2 (5 bases each). CDR3 residues: CASLGRDVYEQYF. In nucleotides, the CDR3 is TGTGCCAGCTTGGGCCGGGACGTTTACGAGCAGTACTTC.